This entry concerns a single T cell receptor (beta chain). These data are taken from a study of blood T cell repertoires in COVID-19. V lost 6 bases and J lost 3; bases outside the gene matches: 4. CDR1 is MNHEY and CDR2 is SMNVEV in the germline V gene (reference sequence). The CDR3 loop spans 14 amino acids. Followed longitudinally, the Seattle patients had been enrolled during active infection. Original handling: Scientists estimated how many nucleated cells there were by amplifying reference gene primers. Produced via immunoSEQ multiplex PCR; TCRdb's table is partial and in-frame only. D and trimming were read from the DNA, whereas the V and J calls and clone size are those reported in that table. The repertoire consists of approximately 240,000 clones, with approximately 86% occurring once and the leading ten covering roughly 1.3%.

The sequencing input was peripheral blood. This chain uses TRBV27 with TRBJ2-5; 10 bases agree with TRBD2. The TCR was taken from a woman aged 25 to 39 with COVID-19, enrolled during active disease. The CDR3 sequence is CASSDLAGEETQYF. In nucleotides, the CDR3 is TGTGCCAGCAGCGACCTAGCGGGGGAAGAGACCCAGTACTTC.